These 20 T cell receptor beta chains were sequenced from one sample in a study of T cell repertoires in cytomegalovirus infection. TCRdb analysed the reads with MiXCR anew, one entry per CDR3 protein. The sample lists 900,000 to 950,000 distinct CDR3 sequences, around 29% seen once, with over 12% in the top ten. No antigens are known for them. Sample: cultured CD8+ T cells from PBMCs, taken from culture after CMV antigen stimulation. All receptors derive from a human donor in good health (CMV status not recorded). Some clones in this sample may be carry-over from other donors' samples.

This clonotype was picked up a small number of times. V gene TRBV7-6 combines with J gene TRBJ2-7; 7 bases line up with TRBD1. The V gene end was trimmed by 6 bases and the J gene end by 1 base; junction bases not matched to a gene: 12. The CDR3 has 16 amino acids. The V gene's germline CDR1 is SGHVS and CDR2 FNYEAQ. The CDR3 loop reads CASSFSRTGGSYEQYF. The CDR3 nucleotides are TGTGCCAGCAGTTTTTCTCGGACAGGAGGATCCTACGAGCAGTACTTC. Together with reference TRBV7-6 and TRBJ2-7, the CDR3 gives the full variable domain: GAGVSQSPRYKVTKRGQDVALRCDPISGHVSLYWYRQALGQGPEFLTYFNYEAQQDKSGLPNDRFSAERPEGSISTLTIQRTEQRDSAMYRCASSFSRTGGSYEQYFGPGTRLTVT.

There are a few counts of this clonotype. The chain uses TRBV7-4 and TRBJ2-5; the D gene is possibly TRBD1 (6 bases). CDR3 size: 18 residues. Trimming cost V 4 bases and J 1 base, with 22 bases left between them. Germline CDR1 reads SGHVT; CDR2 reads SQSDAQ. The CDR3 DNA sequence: TGTGCCAGCAGCTCCACGACAGGAGCTCTTACGTCCCAAGAGACCCAGTACTTC. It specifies CASSSTTGALTSQETQYF.

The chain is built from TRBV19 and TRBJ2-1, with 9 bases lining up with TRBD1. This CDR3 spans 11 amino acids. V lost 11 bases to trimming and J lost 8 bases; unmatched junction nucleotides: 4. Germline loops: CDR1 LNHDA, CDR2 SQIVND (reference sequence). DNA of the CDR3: TGTGCCGGGGGGACAGGGCATGAGCAGTTCTTC. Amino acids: CAGGTGHEQFF. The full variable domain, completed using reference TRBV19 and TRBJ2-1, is DGGITQSPKYLFRKEGQNVTLSCEQNLNHDAMYWYRQDPGQGLRLIYYSQIVNDFQKGDIAEGYSVSREKKESFPLTVTSAQKNPTAFYLCAGGTGHEQFFGPGTRLTVL.

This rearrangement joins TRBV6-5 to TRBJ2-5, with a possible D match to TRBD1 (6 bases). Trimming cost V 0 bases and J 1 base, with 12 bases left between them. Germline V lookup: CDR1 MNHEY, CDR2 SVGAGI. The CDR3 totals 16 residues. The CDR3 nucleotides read TGTGCCAGCAGTTACTCCGTCGGGACAAGCCAAGAGACCCAGTACTTC. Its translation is CASSYSVGTSQETQYF.

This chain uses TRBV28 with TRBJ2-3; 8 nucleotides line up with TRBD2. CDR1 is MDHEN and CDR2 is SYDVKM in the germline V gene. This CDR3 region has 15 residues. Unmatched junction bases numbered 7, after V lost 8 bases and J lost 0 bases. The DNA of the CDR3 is TGTGCCAGCTGCCTGACTAGCGAGAGCACAGATACGCAGTATTTT. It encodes CASCLTSESTDTQYF.

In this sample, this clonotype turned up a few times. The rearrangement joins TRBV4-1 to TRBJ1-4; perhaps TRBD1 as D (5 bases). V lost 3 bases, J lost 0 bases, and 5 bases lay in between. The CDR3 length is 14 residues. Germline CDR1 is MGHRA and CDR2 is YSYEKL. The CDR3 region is CASSQGPTNEKLFF. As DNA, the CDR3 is TGCGCCAGCAGCCAGGGACCAACTAATGAAAAACTGTTTTTT.

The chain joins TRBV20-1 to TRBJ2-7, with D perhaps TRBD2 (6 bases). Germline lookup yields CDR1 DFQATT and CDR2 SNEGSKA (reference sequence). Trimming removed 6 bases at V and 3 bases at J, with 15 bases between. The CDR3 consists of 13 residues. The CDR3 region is CSALEAGIYEQYF. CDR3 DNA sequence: TGCAGTGCCTTGGAGGCGGGGATCTACGAGCAGTACTTC.

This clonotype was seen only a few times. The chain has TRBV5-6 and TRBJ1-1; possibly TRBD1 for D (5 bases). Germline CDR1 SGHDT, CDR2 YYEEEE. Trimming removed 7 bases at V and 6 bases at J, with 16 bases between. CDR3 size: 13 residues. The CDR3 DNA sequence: TGTGCCAGCCTGGGACCGCCGGGATCTGAAGCTTTCTTT. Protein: CASLGPPGSEAFF. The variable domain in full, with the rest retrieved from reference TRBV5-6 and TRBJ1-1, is DAGVTQSPTHLIKTRGQQVTLRCSPKSGHDTVSWYQQALGQGPQFIFQYYEEEERQRGNFPDRFSGHQFPNYSSELNVNALLLGDSALYLCASLGPPGSEAFFGQGTRLTVV.

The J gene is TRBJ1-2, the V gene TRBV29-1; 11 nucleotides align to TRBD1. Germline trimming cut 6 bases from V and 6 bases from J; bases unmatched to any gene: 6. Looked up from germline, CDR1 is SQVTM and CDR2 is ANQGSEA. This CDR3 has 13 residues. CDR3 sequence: CSVGQGGMHGYTF. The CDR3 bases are TGCAGCGTGGGACAGGGGGGAATGCATGGCTACACCTTC.

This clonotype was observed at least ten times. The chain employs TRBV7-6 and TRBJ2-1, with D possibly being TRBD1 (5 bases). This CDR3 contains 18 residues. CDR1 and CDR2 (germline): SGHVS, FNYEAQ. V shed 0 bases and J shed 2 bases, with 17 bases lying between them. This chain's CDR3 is CASSLASVVVGPYNEQFF. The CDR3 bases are TGTGCCAGCAGCTTAGCGTCAGTGGTTGTGGGGCCCTACAATGAGCAGTTCTTC.

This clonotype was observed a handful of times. In DNA, the CDR3 is TGTGCCATCAGTGATTTAGGAGCGGGGAAGTTCTCCTACAATGAGCAGTTCTTC. Translated, it gives CAISDLGAGKFSYNEQFF. The rearrangement joins TRBV10-3 to TRBJ2-1, with TRBD2 matching 7 bases. The CDR3 is 18 amino acids. The ends lost 3 bases at V and 0 bases at J; junction bases unmatched: 11. In germline, CDR1 is ENHRY, CDR2 SYGVKD.

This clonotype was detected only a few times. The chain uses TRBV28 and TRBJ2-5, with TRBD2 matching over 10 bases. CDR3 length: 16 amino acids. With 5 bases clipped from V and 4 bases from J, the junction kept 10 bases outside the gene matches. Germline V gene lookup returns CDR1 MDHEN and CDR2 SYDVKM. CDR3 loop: CASSPPSGGATETQYF. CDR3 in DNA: TGTGCCAGCAGTCCTCCGAGCGGGGGGGCCACAGAGACCCAGTACTTC.

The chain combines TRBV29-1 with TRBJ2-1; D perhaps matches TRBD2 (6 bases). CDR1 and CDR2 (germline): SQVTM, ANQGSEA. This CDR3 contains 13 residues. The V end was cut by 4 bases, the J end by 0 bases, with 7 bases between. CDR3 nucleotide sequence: TGCAGCGTTGGGAGGGACTCCTACAATGAGCAGTTCTTC. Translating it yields CSVGRDSYNEQFF.

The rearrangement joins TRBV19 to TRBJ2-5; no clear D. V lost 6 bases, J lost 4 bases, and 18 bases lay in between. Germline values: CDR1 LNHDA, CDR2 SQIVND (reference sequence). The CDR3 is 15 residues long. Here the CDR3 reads CASSLALRYGETQYF. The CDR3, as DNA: TGTGCCAGTAGCCTCGCTCTACGATACGGAGAGACCCAGTACTTC.

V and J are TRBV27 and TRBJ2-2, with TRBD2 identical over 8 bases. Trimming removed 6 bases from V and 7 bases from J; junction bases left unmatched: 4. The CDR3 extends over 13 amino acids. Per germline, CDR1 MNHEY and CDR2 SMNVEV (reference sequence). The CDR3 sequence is CASRGGGIGELFF. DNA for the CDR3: TGTGCCAGCAGAGGCGGGGGGATCGGGGAGCTGTTTTTT.

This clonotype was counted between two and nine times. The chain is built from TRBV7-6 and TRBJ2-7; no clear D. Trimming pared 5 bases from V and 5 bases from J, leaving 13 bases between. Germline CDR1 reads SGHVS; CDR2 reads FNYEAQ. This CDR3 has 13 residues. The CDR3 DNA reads TGTGCCAGCAGCACCAGTCCAGTTCACGAGCAGTACGTC. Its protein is CASSTSPVHEQYV.

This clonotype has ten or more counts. CDR3 region: CASSLGAVDTQYF. CDR3 DNA: TGTGCCAGCAGCTTAGGGGCGGTCGATACGCAGTATTTT. The gene calls are TRBV7-6 and TRBJ2-3; D not resolved. CDR1 and CDR2 (germline): SGHVS, FNYEAQ. The CDR3 has 13 residues. V lost 1 base to trimming and J lost 6 bases, with 8 bases between them.

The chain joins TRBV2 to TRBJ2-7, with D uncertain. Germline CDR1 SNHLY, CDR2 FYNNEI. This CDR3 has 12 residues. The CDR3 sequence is CANSEQYYEQYV. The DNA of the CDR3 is TGTGCCAACAGTGAACAGTACTACGAGCAGTACGTC.

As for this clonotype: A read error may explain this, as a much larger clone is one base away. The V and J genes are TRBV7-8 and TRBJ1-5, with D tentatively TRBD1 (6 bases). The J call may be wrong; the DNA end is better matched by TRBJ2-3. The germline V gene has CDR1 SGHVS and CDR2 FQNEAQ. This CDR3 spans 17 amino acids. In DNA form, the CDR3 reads TGTGCCAGCAGCTTGCCACAGGAAGGGTACTTCGGACAGCCCCAGTATTTT. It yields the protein CASSLPQEGYFGQPQYF.

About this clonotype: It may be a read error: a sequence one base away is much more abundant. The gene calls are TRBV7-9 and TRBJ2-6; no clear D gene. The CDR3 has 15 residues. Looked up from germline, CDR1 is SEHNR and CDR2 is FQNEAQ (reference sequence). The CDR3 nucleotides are TGTGCCAGCAGCTTATTTATCTCTGGGGTCAACGTCCTGACTTTC. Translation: CASSLFISGVNVLTF.